The sequence of this TCR beta chain was determined in a study of CD4 T cells in relation to SARS-CoV-2 and coronaviruses. Before the COVID-19 pandemic, during about 2011-2019, CD4+ T cells were taken from unexposed donors. CD4+ T cells were isolated from the cells after around 11 days of culture. As cell numbers allowed, unexposed-donor CD4+ T cells faced SARS-CoV-2 S/N and four cold-coronavirus spikes. This clone was counted between two and nine times. Its cognate antigen is unknown. Some clones are missing from TCRdb's copy, which holds only in-frame ones; the method was immunoSEQ multiplex PCR. The sample comprises 20,000 to 25,000 clones, 68% of which are singletons, and around 20% rests with the top ten. The CDR3 totals 15 residues. The germline V gene has CDR1 SEHNR and CDR2 FQNEAQ (reference sequence). The junction had 5 bases not matched to a gene; V was cut back by 5 bases and J by 5 bases.

The sequence was collected from a human donor in good health. The sequenced sample consisted of CD4+ T cells from PBMCs, cultured in vitro. V is TRBV7-9 and J is TRBJ2-1, with 11 bases identical to TRBD2. The CDR3: CASSTGLAANNEQFF. In DNA, the CDR3 is TGTGCCAGCAGCACGGGACTAGCGGCGAACAATGAGCAGTTCTTC.